The TCR beta chain described here comes from a study of a mutant IDH1 vaccine in newly diagnosed glioma. About the research overall: Following radiotherapy alone, or alongside temozolomide cycles, vaccination was started after an interval of 4-6 weeks. The treated group averaged about 44 years old and was roughly 62% male, about 40% female. Patients previously underwent radiotherapy, temozolomide, or both, and most underwent both. V12 occurred at week 35 and V13 at week 47.

A word on this clone: Its antigen is unidentified.

Noted time point: week 35, safety follow-up. Vaccination used 300 ug of mutant IDH1 20-mer peptide per dose, with topical imiquimod. Germline CDR1 is SGDLS and CDR2 is YYNGEE. This CDR3 spans 12 amino acids. Trimming removed 2 bases from V and 1 base from J, with 0 bases in between. Some clones are missing from TCRdb's copy, which holds only in-frame ones; the method was immunoSEQ multiplex PCR. This sample has more than 35,000 clones, with roughly 79% found just once. The J gene is TRBJ2-2, the V gene TRBV9, with no clear D. Here the sequenced sample was PBMCs, taken from a glioma patient whose treatment included an IDH1 peptide vaccine. The receptor was isolated from a woman aged 40-49 years with glioma. Some clones in this sample may be carry-over from other donors' samples. The CDR3 is CASSVNTGELFF. CDR3 nucleotide sequence: TGTGCCAGCAGCGTGAACACCGGGGAGCTGTTTTTT.